This T cell receptor beta chain was identified in a study of T-cell memory formation after mild COVID-19. Study-wide findings and caveats: Memory cells collected pre-infection included some clones that later responded, suggesting cross-reactive memory joined.

Germline V lookup: CDR1 SGHRS, CDR2 YFSETQ. Trimming removed 2 bases from V and 1 base from J; junction bases left unmatched: 5. This CDR3 spans 16 amino acids. This clonotype was counted only a few times. Its specificity is not known. Each CDR3 protein gets one entry after TCRdb re-called the 5' RACE reads with MiXCR. The sample lists around 300,000 distinct CDR3 sequences; about 13% were seen once. Sequenced sample: PBMCs or a T cell subset sorted from them (not recorded which). The rearrangement uses TRBV5-1 and TRBJ2-3; 9 bases fit TRBD2. This receptor was obtained from a man aged 18 to 29 who had mild COVID-19 (a few samples of this study predate the infection). Cell type and time point are not known. The CDR3 DNA sequence: TGCGCCAGCAGCTTCCTAGCGGGGACTGGCACAGATACGCAGTATTTT. Translating gives CASSFLAGTGTDTQYF.